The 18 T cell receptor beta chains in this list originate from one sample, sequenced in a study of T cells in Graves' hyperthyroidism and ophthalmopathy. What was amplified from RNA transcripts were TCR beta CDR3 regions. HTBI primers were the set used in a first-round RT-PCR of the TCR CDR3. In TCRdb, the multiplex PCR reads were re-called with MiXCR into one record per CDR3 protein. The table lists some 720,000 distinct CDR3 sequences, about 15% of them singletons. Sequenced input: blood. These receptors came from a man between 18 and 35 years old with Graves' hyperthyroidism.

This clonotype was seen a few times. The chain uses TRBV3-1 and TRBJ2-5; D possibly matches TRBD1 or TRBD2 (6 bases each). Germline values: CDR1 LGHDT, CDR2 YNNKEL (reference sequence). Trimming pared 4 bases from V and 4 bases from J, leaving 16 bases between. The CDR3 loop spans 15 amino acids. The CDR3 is CASSPHLQGGETQYF. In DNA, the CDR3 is TGTGCCAGCAGCCCCCACTTACAGGGAGGAGAGACCCAGTACTTC.

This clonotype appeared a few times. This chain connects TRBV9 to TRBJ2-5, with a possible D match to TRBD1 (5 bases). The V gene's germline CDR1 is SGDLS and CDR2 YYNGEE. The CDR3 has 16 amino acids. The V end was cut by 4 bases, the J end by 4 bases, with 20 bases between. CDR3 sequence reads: CASSPRGLLGGETQYF. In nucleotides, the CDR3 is TGTGCCAGCAGCCCTAGGGGCCTTTTGGGTGGAGAGACCCAGTACTTC.

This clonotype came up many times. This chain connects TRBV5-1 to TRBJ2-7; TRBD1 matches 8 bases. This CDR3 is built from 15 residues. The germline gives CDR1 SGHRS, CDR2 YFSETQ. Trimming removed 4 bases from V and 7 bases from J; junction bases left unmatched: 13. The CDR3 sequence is CASSVETQGDREQYF. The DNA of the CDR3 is TGCGCCAGCAGCGTGGAGACACAGGGGGATCGGGAGCAGTACTTC.

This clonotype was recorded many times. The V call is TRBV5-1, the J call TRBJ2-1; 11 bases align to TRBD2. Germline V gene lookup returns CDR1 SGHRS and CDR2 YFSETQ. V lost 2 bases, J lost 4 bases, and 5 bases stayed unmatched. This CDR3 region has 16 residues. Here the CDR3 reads CASSFGLAGGYNEQFF. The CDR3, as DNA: TGCGCCAGCAGCTTCGGGCTAGCGGGAGGTTACAATGAGCAGTTCTTC.

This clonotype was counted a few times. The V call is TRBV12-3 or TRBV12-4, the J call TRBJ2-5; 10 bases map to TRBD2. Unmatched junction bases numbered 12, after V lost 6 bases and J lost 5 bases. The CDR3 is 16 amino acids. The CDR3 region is CASSPRGSGRRETQYF. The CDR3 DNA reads TGTGCCAGCAGCCCTAGGGGTAGCGGGAGGCGGGAGACCCAGTACTTC.

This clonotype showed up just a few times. In DNA, the CDR3 is TGTGCCACCAGTGATTCGGCAGCTTGGGGCTATGGCTACACCTTC. Protein product: CATSDSAAWGYGYTF. V gene TRBV24-1 combines with J gene TRBJ1-2; D is undetermined. Deletions cut 2 bases from V and 4 bases from J, with 13 bases between. Germline CDR1 is KGHDR and CDR2 is SFDVKD. CDR3 length: 15 amino acids.

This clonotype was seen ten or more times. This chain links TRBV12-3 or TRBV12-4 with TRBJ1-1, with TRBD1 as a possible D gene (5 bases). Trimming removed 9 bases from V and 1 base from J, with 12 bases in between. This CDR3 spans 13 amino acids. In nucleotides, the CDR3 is TGTGCCAGTCTCGGGGCGTGGAACACTGAAGCTTTCTTT. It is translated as CASLGAWNTEAFF.

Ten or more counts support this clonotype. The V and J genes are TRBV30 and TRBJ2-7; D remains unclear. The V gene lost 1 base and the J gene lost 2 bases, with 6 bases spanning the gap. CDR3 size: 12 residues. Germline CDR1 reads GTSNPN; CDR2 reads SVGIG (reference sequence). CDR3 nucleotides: TGTGCCTGGAGTGCTAATGCCTACGAGCAGTACTTC. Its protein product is CAWSANAYEQYF.

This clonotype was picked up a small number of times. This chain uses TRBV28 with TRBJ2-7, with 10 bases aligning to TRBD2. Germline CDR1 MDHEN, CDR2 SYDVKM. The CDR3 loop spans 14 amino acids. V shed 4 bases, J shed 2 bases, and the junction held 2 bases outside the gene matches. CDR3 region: CASSSSGRTYEQYF. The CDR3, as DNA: TGTGCCAGCAGTTCTAGCGGGAGAACCTACGAGCAGTACTTC.

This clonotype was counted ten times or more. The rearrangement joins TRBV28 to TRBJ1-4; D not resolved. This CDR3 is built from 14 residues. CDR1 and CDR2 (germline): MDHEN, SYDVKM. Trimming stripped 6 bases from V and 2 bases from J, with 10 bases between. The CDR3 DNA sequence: TGTGCCAGCAGGATCGTGGGCACTAATGAAAAACTGTTTTTT. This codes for CASRIVGTNEKLFF. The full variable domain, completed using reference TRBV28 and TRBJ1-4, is DVKVTQSSRYLVKRTGEKVFLECVQDMDHENMFWYRQDPGLGLRLIYFSYDVKMKEKGDIPEGYSVSREKKERFSLILESASTNQTSMYLCASRIVGTNEKLFFGSGTQLSVL.

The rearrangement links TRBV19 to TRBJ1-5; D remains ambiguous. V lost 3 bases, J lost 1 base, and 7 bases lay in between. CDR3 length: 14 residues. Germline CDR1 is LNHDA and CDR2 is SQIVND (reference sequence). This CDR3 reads CASSIGWSNQPQHF. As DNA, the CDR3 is TGTGCCAGTAGTATTGGTTGGAGCAATCAGCCCCAGCATTTT.

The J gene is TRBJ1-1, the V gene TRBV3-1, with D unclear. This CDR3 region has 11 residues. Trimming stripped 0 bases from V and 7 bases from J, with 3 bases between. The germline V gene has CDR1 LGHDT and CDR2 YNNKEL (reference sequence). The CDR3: CASSQDNEAFF. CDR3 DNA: TGTGCCAGCAGCCAAGACAATGAAGCTTTCTTT.

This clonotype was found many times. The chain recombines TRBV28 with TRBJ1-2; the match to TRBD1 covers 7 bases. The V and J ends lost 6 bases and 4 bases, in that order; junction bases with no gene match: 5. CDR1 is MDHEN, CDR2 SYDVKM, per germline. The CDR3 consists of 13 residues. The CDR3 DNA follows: TGTGCCAGCAGCCCACAGGGGAGCTATGGCTACACCTTC. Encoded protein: CASSPQGSYGYTF.

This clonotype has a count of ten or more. The CDR3 spells CASSLGFGGSTDTQYF. CDR3 DNA: TGTGCCAGCAGTTTAGGCTTCGGCGGGAGCACAGATACGCAGTATTTT. The chain recombines TRBV12-3 or TRBV12-4 with TRBJ2-3; a weak D match, TRBD2 (5 bases). The CDR3 extends over 16 amino acids. The V end was cut by 1 base, the J end by 0 bases, with 11 bases between.

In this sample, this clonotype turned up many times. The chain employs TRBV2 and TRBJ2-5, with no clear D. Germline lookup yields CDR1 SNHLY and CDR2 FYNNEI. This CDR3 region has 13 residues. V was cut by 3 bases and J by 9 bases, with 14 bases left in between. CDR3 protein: CASSEGIIRAQYF. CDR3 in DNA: TGTGCCAGCAGTGAGGGCATTATCCGGGCCCAGTACTTC.

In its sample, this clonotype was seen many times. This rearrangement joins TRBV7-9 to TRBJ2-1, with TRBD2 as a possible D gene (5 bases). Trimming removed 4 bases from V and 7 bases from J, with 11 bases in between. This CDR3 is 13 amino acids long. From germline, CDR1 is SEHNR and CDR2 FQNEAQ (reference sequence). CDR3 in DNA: TGTGCCAGCAGCTCCGTTACTAGTAATGAGCAGTTCTTC. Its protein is CASSSVTSNEQFF.

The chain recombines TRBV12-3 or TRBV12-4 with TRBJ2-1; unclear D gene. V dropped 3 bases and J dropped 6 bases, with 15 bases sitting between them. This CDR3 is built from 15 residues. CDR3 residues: CASSFRSGSGNEQFF. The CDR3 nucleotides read TGTGCCAGCAGTTTTAGGTCTGGCTCAGGCAATGAGCAGTTCTTC.

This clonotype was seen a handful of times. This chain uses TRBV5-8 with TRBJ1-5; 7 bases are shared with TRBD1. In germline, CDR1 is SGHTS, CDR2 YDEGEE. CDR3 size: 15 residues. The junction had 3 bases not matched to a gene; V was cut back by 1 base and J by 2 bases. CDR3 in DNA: TGTGCCAGCAGCTTGTGGACAGGCGGCAATCAGCCCCAGCATTTT. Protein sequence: CASSLWTGGNQPQHF.